Listed here are 10 T cell receptor beta chains from one sample, sequenced in a study of CD8 T cells in ankylosing spondylitis. Using its own MiXCR run on the 5' RACE reads, TCRdb lists one record per CDR3 protein. The sample includes fewer than 200,000 distinct CDR3 sequences, 15% to 20% seen only once; the top ten take 4.3%. The sample was blood, either unsorted or a sorted T cell fraction (not recorded which). Receptor source: a male donor aged 10-35 years with ankylosing spondylitis or in good health (not recorded which).

At least ten counts were recorded for this clonotype. The chain couples TRBV3-1 to TRBJ2-2; 9 bases match TRBD1. With 4 bases clipped from V and 5 bases from J, the junction kept 5 bases outside the gene matches. CDR1 is LGHDT, CDR2 YNNKEL, per germline (reference sequence). The CDR3 is 15 amino acids. The CDR3 DNA is TGTGCCAGCAGCCGGACAGGGGCTGGGACCGGGGAGCTGTTTTTT. Translating gives CASSRTGAGTGELFF.

This clonotype was observed at least ten times. The J gene is TRBJ2-1, the V gene TRBV6-5; 7 bases line up with TRBD2. The V gene's germline CDR1 is MNHEY and CDR2 SVGAGI. After removal of 2 bases from V and 6 bases from J, the junction contained 7 bases not matched to a gene. The CDR3 has 15 amino acids. In DNA form, the CDR3 reads TGTGCCAGCAGTTACATGGGGACTAACCTCAATGAGCAGTTCTTC. Protein: CASSYMGTNLNEQFF.

The table lists this clonotype with many counts. CDR3 residues: CASSGTGGKPQHF. CDR3 nucleotides: TGTGCCAGCAGCGGGACAGGCGGAAAGCCCCAGCATTTT. The gene calls are TRBV12-3 or TRBV12-4 and TRBJ1-5; 8 bases align to TRBD1. Losses at the gene ends were 6 bases for V and 8 bases for J; bases not matched to a gene: 6. The CDR3 loop spans 13 amino acids.

This clonotype was observed at least ten times. J is TRBJ2-7 and V is TRBV29-1; D gene unclear. CDR3 length: 14 amino acids. Trimming cost V 6 bases and J 0 bases, with 15 bases left between them. Germline values: CDR1 SQVTM, CDR2 ANQGSEA. Here the CDR3 reads CSVRTVNFSYEQYV. The CDR3 DNA follows: TGCAGCGTGCGGACGGTGAATTTCTCCTACGAGCAGTACGTC.

This clonotype was observed at least ten times. The rearrangement links TRBV5-1 to TRBJ2-1, with D possibly matching TRBD2 (5 bases). V was trimmed by 0 bases and J by 9 bases, leaving 7 bases between them. Germline assignment: CDR1 SGHRS and CDR2 YFSETQ. This CDR3 region has 12 residues. The CDR3 DNA reads as TGCGCCAGCAGCTTGGCCCGGGGTGAGCAGTTCTTC. Translated: CASSLARGEQFF.

This clonotype has ten or more counts. This chain links TRBV5-1 with TRBJ2-1, with 12 bases lining up with TRBD2. Per the germline V gene, CDR1 is SGHRS and CDR2 is YFSETQ. The V and J ends lost 4 bases and 7 bases, in that order; junction bases with no gene match: 9. This CDR3 contains 16 residues. The CDR3 coding sequence is TGCGCCAGCAGCGCCAGGACTAGCGGGACCCTTAATGAGCAGTTCTTC. It translates to CASSARTSGTLNEQFF.

The table lists this clonotype with many counts. The rearrangement joins TRBV12-3 or TRBV12-4 to TRBJ2-5; D is possibly TRBD1 (6 bases). This CDR3 region has 12 residues. The ends were cut back, 4 bases at V and 5 bases at J, with 8 bases in the middle. Here the CDR3 DNA reads TGTGCCAGCAGTTGGACAGCGGAGACCCAGTACTTC. Amino acid sequence: CASSWTAETQYF.

This clonotype was recorded at least ten times. This chain joins TRBV12-3 or TRBV12-4 and TRBJ2-5, with TRBD2 as a possible D gene (6 bases). The germline V and J ends were trimmed by 1 base and 7 bases, with 10 bases remaining between them. This CDR3 region has 13 residues. The CDR3 DNA reads TGTGCCAGCAGTTTAGAACAGGAGGGGACCCAGTACTTC. Amino acid sequence: CASSLEQEGTQYF.

The V call is TRBV4-3, the J call TRBJ2-7; TRBD2 aligns across 15 bases. Per the germline V gene, CDR1 is LGHNA and CDR2 is YSLEER. Losses at the gene ends were 4 bases for V and 5 bases for J; bases not matched to a gene: 3. This CDR3 is built from 15 residues. The DNA of the CDR3 is TGCGCCAGCAGCCCGGGACTAGCGGGAGGAGACGAGCAGTACTTC. Its protein product is CASSPGLAGGDEQYF.

This clonotype was counted at least ten times. The chain links TRBV7-9 to TRBJ2-2; D possibly corresponds to TRBD2 (5 bases). The CDR3 runs 18 residues. Trimming removed 2 bases from V and 1 base from J, with 17 bases in between. Germline V gene data show CDR1 as SEHNR and CDR2 as FQNEAQ (reference sequence). The CDR3 protein is CASSLLLLSGRNTGELFF. The CDR3 nucleotides read TGTGCCAGCAGCTTATTGTTGTTAAGCGGCCGGAACACCGGGGAGCTGTTTTTT.